The present entry profiles one T cell receptor beta chain with its context. Its antigen is currently unknown. These data come from a study of shared clonotypes between healthy human individuals. Findings of the study overall: Though the depth was large, rarefaction showed that sorted-subset sequencing was incomplete. In contrast to clonotypes shared by all four donors, non-shared clonotypes had lower generation probabilities. It was anticipated that sequencing depth would influence how many clonotypes donors shared.

It was into CD45RA+ naive and CD45RA-negative memory subsets that the CD4+ cells were split. The germline V and J ends were trimmed by 7 bases and 10 bases, with 16 bases remaining between them. Germline loops: CDR1 SNHLY, CDR2 FYNNEI. The CDR3 sequence is 12 residues long. Clones were read by immunoSEQ multiplex PCR, and TCRdb kept only the in-frame ones, dropping some. The sample carries approximately 2.3 million clones, approximately 95% recorded once. This TCR was recovered from a man between 18 and 29 years old in good health. Some clones in this sample may be carry-over from other donors' samples. The sequencing sample was made of naive CD4+ T cells from PBMCs. The subset was: CD45RA+ positively selected. The chain couples TRBV2 to TRBJ1-1, with D possibly matching TRBD1 (6 bases). In DNA, the CDR3 is TGTGCCAGCATTATCTCGGGGGCGCGAGCTTTCTTT. This translates into CASIISGARAFF.